This TCR beta chain is from a study of response to subunit inactivated influenza vaccine (dated by TCRdb to the late 2010s). About the study as a whole: To follow how T cells responded to a trivalent subunit inactivated influenza vaccine, the researchers relied on deep quantitative profiling of the T cell receptor repertoire.

The library was made by RT-PCR. The sequencing machine was an Illumina HiSeq 2500. TCRdb applied fastp at Q25 and MiXCR to the public reads, then kept only in-frame beta chains. Identical CDR3 proteins give one entry, which carries the most common genes and DNA. The sample table holds approximately 300,000 distinct CDR3 sequences, of which 22% were seen once. About 9.3% of the sample goes to the ten largest clones. A remark on this clonotype: Its antigen specificity is not known. Per-base qualities were not stored, and no clone one base away is much larger.

The research as a whole found: According to the authors, only a limited number of new T cells may be recruited by each seasonal influenza vaccination.

The germline V gene encodes CDR1 LGHDT and CDR2 YNNKEL (reference sequence). V loses 2 bases of germline sequence and J loses 5 bases, and the interval between the two ends is 10 bases. The CDR3 spans 15 residues, from the cysteine through the phenylalanine. The only DNA kept is the CDR3, 45 bases in frame from the first base. The specimen was PBMCs from blood, collected about 19 months after vaccination. The TCR comes from a man between 50 and 69 years old who received an inactivated influenza vaccine. Donor details come from another sample of the same person, matched by shared clones. This receptor chain uses TRBV3-1 and TRBJ1-6; no D gene is confidently identified. The DNA reads as follows: TGTGCCAGCAGCCAACACCCTTCGCATAATTCACCCCTCCACTTT. It translates as CASSQHPSHNSPLHF.